This entry concerns a single T cell receptor beta chain. The target antigen is unknown. TCRdb fed the 5' RACE reads into MiXCR, producing one record per CDR3 protein. The sample has roughly 200,000 distinct CDR3 sequences, 18% seen once. The data are from a study of T-cell memory formation after mild COVID-19. Study context: In these data, TCR clusters were largely donor specific.

Regarding the study as a whole: Pre-infection memory showed some responding clones, and this suggested that cross-reactive memory joined. CD4+ contracting clones were found mainly in CM and EM, and CD8+ ones in EMRA.

The ends lost 0 bases at V and 5 bases at J; junction bases unmatched: 9. The CDR3 is made up of 17 amino acids. Germline V gives CDR1 LGHNA, CDR2 YSLEER. The sequenced sample was PBMCs or a T cell subset sorted from them (not recorded which). The source of this sequence is an adult woman who had mild COVID-19 (a few samples of this study predate the infection). Cell type and time point are not known. The V gene is TRBV4-3, the J gene TRBJ2-7; 11 bases fit TRBD2. CDR3 sequence (DNA): TGCGCCAGCAGCCAAGAACGAACTAGCGGGAGACCGGACGAGCAGTACTTC. Its translation is CASSQERTSGRPDEQYF.